A single sample gave rise to the 20 T cell receptor beta chains below, sequenced in a study of T cell responses to AZD1222 COVID-19 vaccine. Sequenced by immunoSEQ multiplex PCR; TCRdb stores in-frame clones only, minus some. This table has about 76,000 clones, roughly 90% appearing once. The specimen comprised peripheral blood, sampled on day 0 of MenACWY control vaccination. The receptors derive from an adult in good health.

The rearrangement joins TRBV4-3 to TRBJ1-1, with D uncertain. Germline V lookup: CDR1 LGHNA, CDR2 YSLEER. Trimming took 0 bases from V and 1 from J, leaving 12 bases between them. The CDR3 sequence is 16 residues long. Written as DNA, the CDR3 is TGCGCCAGCAGCCAAGATGTAGGACCGGGGAACACTGAAGCTTTCTTT. Protein product: CASSQDVGPGNTEAFF.

The CDR3 DNA follows: TGTGCCAGCAGCCAAAGGAGCGGGGAGGACATTCAGTACTTC. Translated, it gives CASSQRSGEDIQYF. This chain uses TRBV5-8 with TRBJ2-4; 7 bases are shared with TRBD2. Trimming at V came to 4 bases and at J to 8 bases, leaving 9 bases not matched to a gene. Germline V CDR1 and CDR2: SGHTS, YDEGEE. The CDR3 spans 14 residues.

This clone was detected only once. V and J are TRBV7-9 and TRBJ2-1, with 9 bases matching TRBD1. The junction had 5 bases not matched to a gene; V was cut back by 5 bases and J by 12 bases. The CDR3 has 12 amino acids. CDR1 is SEHNR and CDR2 is FQNEAQ in the germline V gene (reference sequence). CDR3 amino acids: CASSAADRGQFF. DNA for the CDR3: TGTGCCAGCAGCGCAGCGGACAGGGGGCAGTTCTTC.

The chain uses TRBV28 and TRBJ1-2, with 8 nucleotides matching TRBD1. The germline CDR1 and CDR2 sequences are MDHEN and SYDVKM. V trimming: 7 bases; J trimming: 4 bases; junction bases outside the gene matches: 8. There are 14 residues in the CDR3. DNA for the CDR3: TGTGCCAGCACCCAGACAGGGGTCGGCTATGGCTACACCTTC. This sequence encodes CASTQTGVGYGYTF.

The chain uses TRBV5-1 and TRBJ2-2, with D possibly TRBD2 on 6 matching bases. CDR3 length: 15 residues. CDR1 is SGHRS and CDR2 is YFSETQ in the germline V gene. With 4 bases removed from V and 4 bases from J, the gap between germline ends came to 14 bases. The CDR3 coding sequence is TGCGCCAGCAGCCCGATGGGGGGAGGCACCGGGGAGCTGTTTTTT. Translated: CASSPMGGGTGELFF.

The chain is built from TRBV19 and TRBJ2-7, with 7 bases matching TRBD2. Germline-derived CDR1 and CDR2 are LNHDA and SQIVND (reference sequence). Trimming took 3 bases from V and 0 from J; bases not matched to a gene: 5. CDR3 length equals 15 residues. CDR3 loop: CASSIGSGSSYEQYF. For the CDR3, the DNA is TGTGCCAGTAGTATCGGTAGCGGGTCCTCCTACGAGCAGTACTTC. The variable domain in full, completed from reference TRBV19 and TRBJ2-7, reads DGGITQSPKYLFRKEGQNVTLSCEQNLNHDAMYWYRQDPGQGLRLIYYSQIVNDFQKGDIAEGYSVSREKKESFPLTVTSAQKNPTAFYLCASSIGSGSSYEQYFGPGTRLTVT.

The chain has TRBV14 and TRBJ2-1, with TRBD2 identical over 7 bases. With 4 bases clipped from V and 5 bases from J, the junction kept 8 bases outside the gene matches. This CDR3 is 15 amino acids long. The germline V gene encodes CDR1 SGHDN and CDR2 FVKESK. The CDR3 loop reads CASSRGLAVNNEQFF. The CDR3 bases are TGTGCCAGCAGCCGAGGGCTAGCGGTGAACAATGAGCAGTTCTTC.

The rearrangement uses TRBV9 and TRBJ2-2, with 13 bases aligning to TRBD2. Germline loops: CDR1 SGDLS, CDR2 YYNGEE. The CDR3 totals 17 residues. The J segment lost 4 bases and the V segment lost 2 bases, leaving 5 bases of the junction unmatched. For the CDR3, the DNA is TGTGCCAGCAGCGTCTGGACTAGCGGGAGAGGCACCGGGGAGCTGTTTTTT. Its protein is CASSVWTSGRGTGELFF.

The chain has TRBV10-2 and TRBJ2-3; TRBD2 aligns across 11 bases. Germline loops: CDR1 WSHSY, CDR2 SAAADI. The V and J ends lost 5 bases and 4 bases, in that order; junction bases with no gene match: 5. The CDR3 is 15 residues long. This CDR3 reads CASSPLAGGSDTQYF. The CDR3 nucleotides are TGCGCCAGCAGTCCTTTAGCGGGAGGGTCAGATACGCAGTATTTT.

The chain links TRBV5-1 to TRBJ1-3; no clear D. V was clipped by 1 base and J by 2 bases, with 10 bases between them. Germline V gene lookup returns CDR1 SGHRS and CDR2 YFSETQ. The CDR3 is 15 amino acids. As DNA, the CDR3 is TGCGCCAGCAGCTTGAGTAGGTCGGCTGGAAACACCATATATTTT. This encodes CASSLSRSAGNTIYF.

J is TRBJ2-2 and V is TRBV28; 11 bases map to TRBD2. Germline V lookup: CDR1 MDHEN, CDR2 SYDVKM. The CDR3 runs 16 residues. V shed 5 bases and J 6 bases; nucleotides not matched to a gene: 8. Here the CDR3 reads CASSRTSGSFSGELFF. The CDR3 DNA is TGTGCCAGCAGTCGTACTAGCGGGAGTTTTTCCGGGGAGCTGTTTTTT.

The chain uses TRBV19 and TRBJ2-3, with D tentatively TRBD1 (7 bases). This CDR3 spans 17 amino acids. V was pared by 1 base and J by 5 bases, with 19 bases between. Per the germline V gene, CDR1 is LNHDA and CDR2 is SQIVND (reference sequence). CDR3 sequence reads: CASSIVRAGGIGDTQYF. The CDR3 DNA reads TGTGCCAGTAGTATAGTGCGGGCAGGGGGGATTGGAGATACGCAGTATTTT.

The chain couples TRBV3-1 (or the pseudogene TRBV3-2) to TRBJ2-7; D may be TRBD1 or TRBD2 (5 bases each). CDR1 LGHDT and CDR2 YNNKEL come from the germline V gene (reference sequence). The CDR3 is 13 amino acids. V dropped 8 bases and J dropped 0 bases, with 11 bases sitting between them. The CDR3 DNA sequence: TGTGCCAGCGGTTTTGGGGGCTCCTACGAGCAGTACTTC. Residues: CASGFGGSYEQYF.

The J gene is TRBJ1-2, the V gene TRBV7-9, with no clear D. V was cut by 5 bases and J by 4 bases, with 11 bases left in between. The CDR3 loop spans 13 amino acids. The germline CDR1 and CDR2 sequences are SEHNR and FQNEAQ (reference sequence). The CDR3 sequence is CASSPNEVYGYTF. DNA for the CDR3: TGTGCCAGCAGCCCTAACGAGGTCTATGGCTACACCTTC.

The gene calls are TRBV7-2 and TRBJ2-1; weak D call: TRBD1 (6 bases). Germline lookup yields CDR1 SGHTA and CDR2 FQGNSA. The length of the CDR3 is 15 residues. Trimming cost V 5 bases and J 4 bases, with 15 bases left between them. DNA for the CDR3: TGTGCCAGCAGCAACCCAGGGGCCAATTACAATGAGCAGTTCTTC. Translation: CASSNPGANYNEQFF. Looking up the rest from reference TRBV7-2 and TRBJ2-1 gives the full variable domain: GAGVSQSPSNKVTEKGKDVELRCDPISGHTALYWYRQSLGQGLEFLIYFQGNSAPDKSGLPSDRFSAERTGGSVSTLTIQRTQQEDSAVYLCASSNPGANYNEQFFGPGTRLTVL.

This rearrangement joins TRBV11-3 to TRBJ2-1; maybe TRBD2 (6 bases). Germline-derived CDR1 and CDR2 are SGHNT and YENEEA. CDR3 length: 15 amino acids. The ends were cut back, 1 base at V and 8 bases at J, with 15 bases in the middle. The CDR3 region has the DNA TGTGCCAGCAGCTTAGTTGGCGGGAATATAGATGAGCAGTTCTTC. Translating gives CASSLVGGNIDEQFF.

The chain links TRBV28 to TRBJ1-5, with D perhaps matching TRBD1 (5 bases). Germline V lookup: CDR1 MDHEN, CDR2 SYDVKM. V shed 6 bases and J shed 4 bases, with 10 bases lying between them. The CDR3 consists of 13 residues. The CDR3, as DNA: TGTGCCAGCAGCCAGAGGGGTAATCAGCCCCAGCATTTT. This gives the protein CASSQRGNQPQHF.

The V call is TRBV21-1, the J call TRBJ1-1. TRBV21-1 is deemed a pseudogene. The CDR3 loop spans 19 amino acids. Written as DNA, the CDR3 is TGTGCCAGCAGCAAAGCCCCCGGCTTCGAGGGGCCGGAGAACACTGAAGCTTTCTTT. This encodes CASSKAPGFEGPENTEAFF.

The rearrangement joins TRBV7-9 to TRBJ1-6, with no clear D. CDR3 length: 15 amino acids. V was pared by 5 bases and J by 0 bases, with 8 bases between. Germline V CDR1 and CDR2: SEHNR, FQNEAQ (reference sequence). For the CDR3, the DNA is TGTGCCAGCAGCCTCATCGACTCCTATAATTCACCCCTCCACTTT. Amino acids: CASSLIDSYNSPLHF.

Only one count was recorded for this clone. The rearrangement links TRBV9 to TRBJ2-3; D call uncertain. Trimming removed 3 bases from V and 3 bases from J, with 2 bases in between. From germline, CDR1 is SGDLS and CDR2 YYNGEE. The CDR3 extends over 11 amino acids. The CDR3 coding sequence is TGTGCCAGCAGCGCGACAGATACGCAGTATTTT. This encodes CASSATDTQYF.